Below, one T cell receptor beta chain is given with its context. The antigen is undetermined. The data stem from a study of T cell responses to AZD1222 COVID-19 vaccine. For the study at large: Pooling covered second doses at about 4 or about 12 weeks.

This CDR3 spans 14 amino acids. Profiled with immunoSEQ multiplex PCR; TCRdb holds only in-frame clones, not every one. Of some 180,000 clones detected, just under 90% appear once; the ten largest clones hold about 6.1%. Notes on the study in general: The study found Spike-specific TCR breadth and depth rose after two AZD1222 doses.

The source of this sequence is an adult in good health. The chain is built from TRBV21-1 and TRBJ2-7. TRBV21-1 is recorded as a pseudogene. The specimen comprised peripheral blood, sampled on day 0 of AZD1222 vaccination. CDR3 sequence reads: CASSQGGIQTTQYF. CDR3 DNA sequence: TGTGCCAGCAGCCAAGGGGGGATACAAACGACGCAGTACTTC.